This T cell receptor beta chain was found in a study of T cells after yellow fever vaccination (dated by TCRdb to between 2018 and 2020). The study in broad terms: Libraries from fractions with low cell numbers were prepared with the SMART-Seq v4 Ultra Low Input RNA kit. Two healthy male donors, one aged 18 to 30 and one aged 30 to 40 years, made up the cohort. To track T-cell clones before and after primary and booster YFV17D yellow fever vaccination, bulk TCR alpha and beta repertoires were sequenced longitudinally. Blood samples were taken at several timepoints before and after primary and secondary immunization, and bulk PBMC replicates and cell subsets were isolated. What the study reported, not specific to this receptor: After the booster, most clones that had expanded after primary vaccination were detected again (roughly 96% of CD4 and around nine tenths of CD8), suggesting broad maintenance of memory. Compared with the primary T-cell response, the secondary T-cell response was weaker but faster, peaking on day 5 rather than day 15. A small fraction of clonotypes appeared in both the CD4 and CD8 compartments, likely as a result of convergent recombination. Because the study included only a couple of donors, the extent to which the findings can be generalized is limited. FACS-sorted repertoires could contain abundant contaminating clonotypes from the bulk population, so computational filtering was required.

The intended sense of this specimen's treatment or condition label: live attenuated yellow fever vaccine strain. Two biological replicates of bulk PBMCs were collected at each blood-draw timepoint. A standard Ficoll-Paque protocol was used to isolate PBMCs from peripheral blood. RNA was extracted with TriZol from bulk PBMCs, CD4 and CD8 fractions, and dextramer-positive and dextramer-negative fractions. CDR3 length: 17 amino acids, cysteine to phenylalanine. This entry keeps only the CDR3 DNA: 51 bases, framed from base 1. V trim: 2 bases; J trim: 0 bases; unmatched bases: 7. TCR cDNA was synthesized by 5'RACE template switching, which introduced a universal primer site and unique molecular identifiers. Priming for cDNA synthesis came from both the TCR alpha and TCR beta constant segments. Two PCR steps were used to amplify libraries, with sample barcodes and sequencing adapters being added in the second step. Libraries were sequenced on Illumina HiSeq 2500 (2x100 bp) or NovaSeq (2x150 bp). The authors' pipeline ran thus. MIGEC was used to demultiplex reads and collapse the reads into UMI consensus sequences, and MiXCR was used for V(D)J alignment. Vaccine-responding clonotypes were identified with edgeR using replicate PBMC samples, with FDR below 0.01 and a log2 fold change above 5 up to day 15 being required. Bulk clonotypes were assigned CD4 or CD8 identity according to which sequenced CD4 or CD8 repertoire held them at higher abundance. The public reads were reprocessed in TCRdb via fastp at Q25 and MiXCR, keeping in-frame beta chains. Every CDR3 protein is listed once, alongside the most common genes and DNA of its rows. TCRdb's processing, not the study's, gives the V and J calls here. The sample includes 610,000 or so distinct CDR3 sequences, with about 12% observed a single time. About 15% of the sample rests with the top ten.

Points on this clonotype: Its antigen has not been determined. Base qualities are not recorded, but no much larger clone differs from it by a single base.

The sequence links TRBV12-3 or TRBV12-4 to TRBJ2-7; TRBD1 agrees with 10 junctional bases. This TCR was sampled from a man aged 25 to 45 who received the YFV17D yellow fever vaccine. This specimen was PBMCs, taken on the day of the yellow fever booster vaccination. The sequenced DNA is TGTGCCAGCAGTTTATCGGGACAGGGGCCCATCTCCTACGAGCAGTACTTC. Its translation is CASSLSGQGPISYEQYF.